These T cell receptor beta chains were read from a single sample in a study of blood T cell repertoires in COVID-19. The table came from immunoSEQ multiplex PCR; TCRdb's copy has only in-frame clones and leaves some out. The sample holds about 200,000 clones, more than 75% seen once. The sample was peripheral blood. These TCRs come from a man aged 40-49 years with active or convalescent COVID-19. The CDR3 runs from the conserved cysteine through the conserved F or W. A D gene is named only where the DNA matches it firmly. The listing skips clone size in some rows; elsewhere it reads once, few, many or a size class.

clone size	V gene	J gene	D gene	CDR3 protein	CDR3 DNA
NA	TRBV2	TRBJ1-3	NA	CASSEALGGLDTIYF	TGTGCCAGCAGTGAAGCGCTTGGGGGCCTGGACACCATATATTTT
NA	TRBV19	TRBJ1-1	NA	CASSIEPGMGTEAFF	TGTGCCAGTAGTATAGAGCCGGGAATGGGCACTGAAGCTTTCTTT
NA	TRBV6-1	TRBJ2-7	NA	CASSEATYGIYEQYF	TGTGCCAGCAGTGAAGCGACGTACGGGATCTACGAGCAGTACTTC
NA	TRBV7-8	TRBJ1-2	NA	CASSLNRLWYGYTF	TGTGCCAGCAGCTTAAACAGGCTCTGGTATGGCTACACCTTC
NA	TRBV6-6	TRBJ1-3	NA	CASRGLSGNTIYF	TGTGCCAGCAGGGGGCTATCTGGAAACACCATATATTTT
NA	TRBV5-8	TRBJ2-1	NA	CASSLVNNEQFF	TGTGCCAGCAGCTTGGTAAACAATGAGCAGTTCTTC
NA	TRBV10-3	TRBJ2-1	TRBD2	CAISEKRSGRANEQFF	TGTGCCATCAGTGAGAAGAGGAGCGGGAGGGCCAATGAGCAGTTCTTC
NA	TRBV6-6	TRBJ1-2	NA	CASNYKRGYGYTF	TGTGCCAGCAATTACAAACGAGGGTATGGCTACACCTTC
NA	TRBV6-5	TRBJ1-1	NA	CASSYTQGRAFF	TGTGCCAGCAGTTACACGCAGGGGAGAGCTTTCTTT
NA	TRBV18	TRBJ2-3	NA	CASSPRAGEDTQYF	TGTGCCAGCTCACCTCGGGCAGGGGAAGATACGCAGTATTTT
NA	TRBV5-1	TRBJ1-1	NA	CASSLSVGGNTEAFF	TGCGCCAGCAGCTTGTCCGTCGGGGGGAACACTGAAGCTTTCTTT
NA	TRBV12-3/TRBV12-4	TRBJ1-2	NA	CASSLGQTHGYTF	TGTGCCAGCAGTTTAGGACAAACTCATGGCTACACCTTC
NA	TRBV2	TRBJ2-1	NA	CASRQGRSYNEQFF	TGTGCCAGCAGACAGGGCCGATCCTACAATGAGCAGTTCTTC
NA	TRBV25-1	TRBJ1-1	TRBD1	CASRDSGTGNTEAFF	TGTGCCAGCAGAGATTCCGGGACAGGGAACACTGAAGCTTTCTTT
NA	TRBV30	TRBJ2-3	NA	CAWKLKADTQYF	TGTGCCTGGAAACTTAAAGCAGATACGCAGTATTTT
NA	TRBV19	TRBJ1-4	NA	CASSITGQTNEKLFF	TGTGCCAGTAGTATCACTGGACAGACTAATGAAAAACTGTTTTTT
few	TRBV7-2	TRBJ1-1	NA	CASSLVSRNTEAFF	TGTGCCAGCAGCTTAGTTAGCAGGAACACTGAAGCTTTCTTT
NA	TRBV30	TRBJ1-1	NA	CAWSPGNTEAFF	TGTGCCTGGAGTCCAGGGAACACTGAAGCTTTCTTT
NA	TRBV9	TRBJ2-1	TRBD2	CASSVSGGSPEQFF	TGTGCCAGCAGCGTTAGCGGGGGGTCCCCGGAGCAGTTCTTC
NA	TRBV28	TRBJ2-2	TRBD1	CASRTGGTGELFF	TGTGCCAGCAGGACAGGGGGGACCGGGGAGCTGTTTTTT
NA	TRBV6-5	TRBJ1-2	TRBD1	CASSMTGGADYGYTF	TGTGCCAGCAGTATGACAGGGGGCGCTGACTATGGCTACACCTTC
NA	TRBV7-9	TRBJ2-2	TRBD1	CASSPSRGQGFAGELFF	TGTGCCAGCAGCCCATCCCGAGGACAGGGGTTCGCCGGGGAGCTGTTTTTT
NA	TRBV19	TRBJ2-1	NA	CASTLGAPGYNEQFF	TGTGCCAGTACCCTGGGGGCCCCGGGCTACAATGAGCAGTTCTTC
NA	TRBV30	TRBJ2-7	TRBD1	CAWSVRLQGDHEQYF	TGTGCCTGGAGTGTACGGTTGCAGGGGGACCACGAGCAGTACTTC
once	TRBV6-1	TRBJ2-1	NA	CASSEVYHSYNEQFF	TGTGCCAGCAGTGAGGTCTACCACTCCTACAATGAGCAGTTCTTC
NA	TRBV19	TRBJ1-2	TRBD1	CASTDRYSYGYTF	TGTGCCAGTACGGACAGGTACTCCTATGGCTACACCTTC
NA	TRBV5-1	TRBJ2-2	NA	CASSARDTSTGELFF	TGCGCCAGCAGCGCTCGGGACACGTCCACCGGGGAGCTGTTTTTT
NA	TRBV19	TRBJ1-1	NA	CASSTPPGRDTEAFF	TGTGCCAGTAGTACCCCTCCCGGGAGGGACACTGAAGCTTTCTTT
few	TRBV24-1	TRBJ1-5	NA	CATSGNGGRTSNQPQHF	TGTGCCACCAGTGGGAATGGGGGGAGAACTAGCAATCAGCCCCAGCATTTT
NA	TRBV19	TRBJ1-1	TRBD1	CASSDRGPGEAFF	TGTGCCAGTAGTGACAGGGGACCGGGTGAAGCTTTCTTT
NA	TRBV6-6	TRBJ2-7	TRBD2	CASSIAGSGYEQYF	TGTGCCAGCAGTATAGCGGGGAGTGGCTACGAGCAGTACTTC
NA	TRBV5-1	TRBJ1-3	NA	CASSLAESSGNTIYF	TGCGCCAGCAGCTTGGCGGAGAGCTCTGGAAACACCATATATTTT
NA	TRBV11-2	TRBJ1-4	TRBD1	CASSLETGPLEKLFF	TGTGCCAGCAGCTTAGAGACAGGGCCTCTGGAGAAACTGTTTTTT
once	TRBV19	TRBJ2-1	TRBD1	CASSIGRQGGYNEQFF	TGTGCCAGTAGTATAGGCAGACAGGGGGGTTACAATGAGCAGTTCTTC
NA	TRBV6-2/TRBV6-3	TRBJ1-5	NA	CASSSPSAGSYQPQHF	TGTGCCAGCAGTTCCCCCTCGGCAGGATCTTATCAGCCCCAGCATTTT
NA	TRBV4-1	TRBJ2-3	TRBD1	CASSHRTGHEAQYF	TGCGCCAGCAGCCACAGGACAGGGCACGAGGCGCAGTATTTT
once	TRBV19	TRBJ1-5	NA	CASSIEQGPSGQPQHF	TGTGCCAGTAGTATAGAGCAGGGGCCCAGCGGTCAGCCCCAGCATTTT
NA	TRBV5-4	TRBJ1-4	NA	CASSLTSGTNEKLFF	TGTGCCAGCAGCTTGACGTCAGGCACTAATGAAAAACTGTTTTTT
NA	TRBV27	TRBJ1-1	TRBD1	CASSLSGTVEAFF	TGTGCCAGCAGTTTATCCGGGACAGTTGAAGCTTTCTTT
NA	TRBV24-1	TRBJ1-5	NA	CAPEGEGNQPQHF	TGTGCCCCCGAGGGCGAGGGCAATCAGCCCCAGCATTTT
NA	TRBV4-3	TRBJ2-3	TRBD1	CASSQARGTGEDTQYF	TGCGCCAGCAGCCAGGCGCGGGGGACAGGGGAAGATACGCAGTATTTT
NA	TRBV4-1	TRBJ2-5	TRBD1	CASSQDLPQGAVEETQYF	TGCGCCAGCAGCCAAGATCTACCTCAGGGGGCGGTTGAAGAGACCCAGTACTTC
NA	TRBV5-1	TRBJ2-7	NA	CASSLDSGNGRAQYF	TGCGCCAGCAGCTTGGATTCGGGGAACGGCAGAGCGCAGTACTTC
NA	TRBV6-5	TRBJ2-7	NA	CASSFRDIPSYEQYF	TGTGCCAGCAGTTTCCGGGACATACCCTCCTACGAGCAGTACTTC
NA	TRBV24-1	TRBJ2-6	TRBD1	CATSDPGTGDSSGANVLTF	TGTGCCACCAGTGATCCCGGGACAGGGGATTCTTCTGGGGCCAACGTCCTGACTTTC
NA	TRBV29-1	TRBJ2-7	NA	CSVRQNSYEQYF	TGCAGCGTCCGACAGAACTCCTACGAGCAGTACTTC
NA	TRBV28	TRBJ2-6	NA	CASSFRGSGANVLTF	TGTGCCAGCAGTTTTCGGGGGTCTGGGGCCAACGTCCTGACTTTC
NA	TRBV12-5	TRBJ2-7	TRBD1	CASGHNEKTGGKGLVGYEQYF	TGTGCTAGTGGGCACAACGAAAAGACAGGGGGCAAGGGACTGGTAGGCTACGAGCAGTACTTC
NA	TRBV5-1	TRBJ2-6	TRBD1	CASSGQGNSGANVLTF	TGCGCCAGCAGTGGACAGGGTAACTCTGGGGCCAACGTCCTGACTTTC
once	TRBV2	TRBJ1-3	TRBD1	CASSSDRASGNTIYF	TGTGCCAGCAGTTCAGACAGGGCCTCTGGAAACACCATATATTTT
NA	TRBV29-1	TRBJ2-7	NA	CSVEEWRAGGEQYF	TGCAGCGTTGAAGAGTGGCGGGCCGGGGGAGAGCAGTACTTC
NA	TRBV27	TRBJ2-7	TRBD2	CASNLVGGPGEQYF	TGTGCCAGCAATCTAGTGGGAGGGCCGGGCGAGCAGTACTTC
NA	TRBV15	TRBJ2-1	TRBD2	CATSSGTREGEDEQFF	TGTGCCACCAGCTCCGGGACTAGAGAGGGAGAGGATGAGCAGTTCTTC
NA	TRBV3-1/TRBV3-2	TRBJ1-6	NA	CASSQLGETGSPLHF	TGTGCCAGCAGCCAACTCGGCGAAACGGGGTCACCCCTCCACTTT
NA	TRBV6-1	TRBJ1-2	TRBD1	CASSESGTGNGYTF	TGTGCCAGCAGTGAATCGGGGACAGGAAATGGCTACACCTTC
NA	TRBV28	TRBJ1-5	NA	CASSLGGQPQHF	TGTGCCAGCAGTTTGGGAGGACAGCCCCAGCATTTT
NA	TRBV7-9	TRBJ2-3	TRBD2	CASSPIGVERGHTDTQYF	TGTGCCAGCAGCCCGATCGGAGTGGAGCGGGGGCACACAGATACGCAGTATTTT
NA	TRBV5-1	TRBJ2-7	TRBD2	CASSLAGGPYEQYF	TGCGCCAGCAGCTTGGCGGGAGGGCCTTACGAGCAGTACTTC
NA	TRBV2	TRBJ2-1	NA	CASSVHSSYNEQFF	TGTGCCAGCAGTGTGCACAGCTCCTACAATGAGCAGTTCTTC